These T cell receptor beta chains were read from a single sample in a study of cytomegalovirus exposure and HLA in healthy donors. TCRdb's copy holds only in-frame clones and misses some; the assay was immunoSEQ multiplex PCR. The repertoire includes about 140,000 clones, around 9.6% of them detected once, and less than 2% sits in the top ten. The sequenced sample consisted of PBMCs. The source is a male donor in good health and CMV-seronegative. The CDR3 runs from the conserved cysteine through the conserved F or W. The D gene is left open where the match is weak. Some rows mark clone size as missing; the rest say once, few, many or name a class of expanded clone.

>-|TRBV5-4|-|TRBJ1-3
CASSLEGNTIYF
TGTGCCAGCAGCTTGGAGGGGAACACCATATATTTT
>TRBD1|TRBV28|-|TRBJ1-2
CASRSGGSYGYTF
TGTGCCAGCAGGTCAGGGGGGAGCTATGGCTACACCTTC
>TRBD1|TRBV28|few|TRBJ1-2
CASLARTGPRDGYTF
TGTGCCAGCCTAGCCCGGACAGGCCCTCGGGATGGCTACACCTTC
>-|TRBV7-9|-|TRBJ2-5
CASSLLDRETQYF
TGTGCCAGCAGCTTATTGGACAGAGAGACCCAGTACTTC
>-|TRBV29-1|-|TRBJ2-2
CSVGSAANTGELFF
TGCAGCGTTGGTTCCGCGGCGAACACCGGGGAGCTGTTTTTT
>-|TRBV19|few|TRBJ2-7
CASSSGGLGAYEQYF
TGTGCCAGTAGTTCCGGGGGGCTCGGTGCCTACGAGCAGTACTTC
>-|TRBV28|few|TRBJ2-3
CASPRDLHTPYTDTQYF
TGTGCCAGCCCACGGGACTTGCACACCCCTTACACAGATACGCAGTATTTT
>TRBD2|TRBV6-6|few|TRBJ2-7
CASSSSGNVLQEQYF
TGTGCCAGCAGCTCTAGCGGGAACGTTTTACAGGAGCAGTACTTC
>TRBD1|TRBV7-2|few|TRBJ1-2
CASRYRTGDNYGYTF
TGTGCCAGCAGGTACAGGACAGGGGATAACTATGGCTACACCTTC
>TRBD1|TRBV9|-|TRBJ2-7
CASSVGSGGLHEQYF
TGTGCCAGCAGCGTAGGGTCAGGGGGCCTCCACGAGCAGTACTTC
>TRBD2|TRBV7-9|-|TRBJ2-2
CASSYGTSDTGELFF
TGTGCCAGCAGCTATGGGACTAGCGATACCGGGGAGCTGTTTTTT
>-|TRBV6-6|-|TRBJ2-6
CASSYSRSTGANVLTF
TGTGCCAGCAGTTACTCGAGAAGCACTGGGGCCAACGTCCTGACTTTC
>TRBD1|TRBV7-3|-|TRBJ1-1
CASSSQGVGEAFF
TGTGCCAGCAGCTCTCAGGGGGTTGGTGAAGCTTTCTTT